This T cell receptor beta chain was obtained from a study of breast tumors, draining lymph nodes, adjacent tissues. Findings and caveats of the study: Tumor TCR diversity was below lymph nodes but above nontumor tissue. Luminal-like breast cancer showed significantly greater tumor-nontumor repertoire similarity than basal-like breast cancer did. That most tumor T cells come from lymph nodes remained unproven.

TCRdb reprocessed the multiplex PCR reads with MiXCR, giving one entry per CDR3 protein. The sample includes some 230,000 distinct CDR3 sequences, less than 45% of them seen just once. The CDR3 covers 14 residues. The V end was cut by 7 bases, the J end by 0 bases, with 11 bases between. Germline V lookup: CDR1 SGHKS, CDR2 YYEKEE (reference sequence). As to this clonotype: Its antigen is unknown.

The lymph nodes were axillary draining lymph nodes from breast cancer patients. The V call is TRBV5-5, the J call TRBJ2-1; D unresolved. The sample consisted of axillary lymph node tissue. This sequence originates from a female donor with breast cancer. Some clones in this sample may be carry-over from other donors' samples. This CDR3 reads CASLPGPSYNEQFF. CDR3 in DNA: TGTGCCAGCCTCCCAGGCCCCTCCTACAATGAGCAGTTCTTC.